These T cell receptor beta chains were read from a single sample in a study of cytomegalovirus exposure and HLA in healthy donors. Produced via immunoSEQ multiplex PCR; TCRdb's table is partial and in-frame only. In the table there are under 250,000 clones, almost 80% of which are singletons. The sequencing sample was made of PBMCs. The origin of the receptors is a male donor in good health and CMV-seronegative. The conserved cysteine and the conserved F or W are not part of the CDR3 here. Each record gives: V gene, CDR3 length, D gene, CDR3 protein. The D gene is left open where the match is weak.

>TRBV28|11|TRBD1
ASSSTGLLGYT
>TRBV28|13|NA
ASSSRGGTNEKLF
>TRBV7-8|14|TRBD2
ASSLPSGRRTGELF
>TRBV7-2|13|NA
ASSTRTVLNTEAF
>TRBV4-1|11|NA
ASSSWELYGYT
>TRBV7-3|13|TRBD2
ASSPRVAGTNEQY
>TRBV19|10|TRBD1
ASRDRAAEAF
>TRBV5-8|15|TRBD1
ASSLAWVGGRNQPQH
>TRBV5-5|12|TRBD1
ASSSGGATGELF
>TRBV27|12|TRBD1
ASAPGQGVYEQY
>TRBV6-1|13|TRBD1
ASSEAQGVGNTIY
>TRBV7-7|14|TRBD2
ASSSGLAGAADTQY
>TRBV25-1|11|NA
ASGSDLTGELF
>TRBV9|13|TRBD2
ASSPREGGTDTQY
>TRBV5-1|12|TRBD1
ASSPGTDSYEQY
>TRBV19|11|NA
ASSDRWGETQY
>TRBV5-4|12|NA
ASSLASQGGIQY
>TRBV19|11|NA
ASSISGSYEQY
>TRBV6-6|11|NA
AHAKGQGNTIY
>TRBV7-7|13|NA
ASSLAFGGAGTQY
>TRBV7-9|13|NA
ASSSTGDAYNEQF
>TRBV5-1|13|TRBD1
ASSLFETGVREQY
>TRBV4-1|14|NA
ASSQGQGGNTGELF